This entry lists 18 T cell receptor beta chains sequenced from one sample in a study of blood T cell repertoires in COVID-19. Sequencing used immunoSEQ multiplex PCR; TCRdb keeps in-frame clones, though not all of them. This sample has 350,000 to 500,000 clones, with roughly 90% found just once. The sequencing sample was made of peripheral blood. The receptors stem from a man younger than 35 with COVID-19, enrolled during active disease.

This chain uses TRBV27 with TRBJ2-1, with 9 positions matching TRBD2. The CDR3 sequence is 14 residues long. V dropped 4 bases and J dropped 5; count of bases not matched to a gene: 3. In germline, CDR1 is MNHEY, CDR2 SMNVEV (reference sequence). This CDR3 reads CASSWAGGNNEQFF. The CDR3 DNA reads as TGTGCCAGCAGTTGGGCGGGGGGGAACAATGAGCAGTTCTTC.

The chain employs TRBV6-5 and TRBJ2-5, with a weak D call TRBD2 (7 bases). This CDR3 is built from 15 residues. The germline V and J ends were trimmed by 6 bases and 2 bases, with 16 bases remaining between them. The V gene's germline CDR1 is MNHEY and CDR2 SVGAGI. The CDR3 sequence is CASREGGGQQETQYF. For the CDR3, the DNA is TGTGCCAGCAGGGAGGGCGGGGGCCAGCAAGAGACCCAGTACTTC.

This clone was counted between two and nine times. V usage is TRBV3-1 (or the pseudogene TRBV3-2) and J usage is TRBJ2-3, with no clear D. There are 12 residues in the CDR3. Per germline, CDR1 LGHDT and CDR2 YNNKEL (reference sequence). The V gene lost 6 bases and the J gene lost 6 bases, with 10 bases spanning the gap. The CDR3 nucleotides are TGTGCCAGCAGTTTCTTCGGGGATACGCAGTATTTT. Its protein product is CASSFFGDTQYF.

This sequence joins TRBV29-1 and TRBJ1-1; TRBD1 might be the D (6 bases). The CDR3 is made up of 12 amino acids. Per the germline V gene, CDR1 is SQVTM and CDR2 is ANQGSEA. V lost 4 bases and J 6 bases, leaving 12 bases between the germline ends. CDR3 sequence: CSVAGGRAEAFF. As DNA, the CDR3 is TGCAGCGTTGCGGGGGGCAGGGCTGAAGCTTTCTTT.

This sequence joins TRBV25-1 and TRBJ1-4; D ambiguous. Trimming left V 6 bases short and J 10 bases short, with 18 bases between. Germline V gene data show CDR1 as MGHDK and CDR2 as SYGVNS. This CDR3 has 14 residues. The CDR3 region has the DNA TGTGCCAGCAGGATCGGAGGTTGCCAGCGAAAACTGTTTTTT. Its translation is CASRIGGCQRKLFF.

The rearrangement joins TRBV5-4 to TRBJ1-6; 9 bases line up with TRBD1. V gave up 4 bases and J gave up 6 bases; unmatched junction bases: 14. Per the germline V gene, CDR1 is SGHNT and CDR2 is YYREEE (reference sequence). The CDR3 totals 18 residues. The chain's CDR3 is CASSTDRGGLISNSPLHF. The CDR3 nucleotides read TGTGCCAGCAGCACGGACAGGGGAGGATTGATCTCTAATTCACCCCTCCACTTT.

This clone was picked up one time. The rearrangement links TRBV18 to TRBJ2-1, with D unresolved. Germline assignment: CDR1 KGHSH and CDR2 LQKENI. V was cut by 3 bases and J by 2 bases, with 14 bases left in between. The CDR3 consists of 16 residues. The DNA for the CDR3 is TGTGCCAGCTCACCTAATCTTGCCAACACCTACAATGAGCAGTTCTTC. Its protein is CASSPNLANTYNEQFF.

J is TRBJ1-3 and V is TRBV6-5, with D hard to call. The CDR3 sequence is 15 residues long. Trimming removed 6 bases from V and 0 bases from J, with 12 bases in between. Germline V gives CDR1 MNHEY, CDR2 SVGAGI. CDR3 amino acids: CASSPRFSSGNTIYF. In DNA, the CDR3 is TGTGCCAGCAGCCCCCGTTTTTCCTCTGGAAACACCATATATTTT.

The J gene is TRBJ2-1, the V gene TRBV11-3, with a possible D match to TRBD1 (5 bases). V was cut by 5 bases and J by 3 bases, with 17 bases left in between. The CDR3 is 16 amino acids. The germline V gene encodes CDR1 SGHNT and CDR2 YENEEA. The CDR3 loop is CASSGPRQTHYNEQFF. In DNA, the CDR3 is TGTGCCAGCAGCGGACCCCGACAGACTCACTACAATGAGCAGTTCTTC.

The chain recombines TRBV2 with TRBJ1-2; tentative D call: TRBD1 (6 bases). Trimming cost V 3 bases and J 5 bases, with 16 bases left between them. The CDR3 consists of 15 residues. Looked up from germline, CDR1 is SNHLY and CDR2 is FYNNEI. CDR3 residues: CASSEAQGTMYGYTF. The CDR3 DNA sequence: TGTGCCAGCAGTGAGGCGCAGGGGACGATGTATGGCTACACCTTC.

The CDR3 protein is CASSFNLGTGGFYGYTF. DNA of the CDR3: TGTGCCAGCAGTTTTAATTTGGGGACAGGGGGCTTCTATGGCTACACCTTC. This chain uses TRBV27 with TRBJ1-2; TRBD1 matches at 12 bases. Germline CDR1 reads MNHEY; CDR2 reads SMNVEV (reference sequence). V lost 3 bases and J lost 4; bases outside the gene matches: 9. The CDR3 covers 17 residues.

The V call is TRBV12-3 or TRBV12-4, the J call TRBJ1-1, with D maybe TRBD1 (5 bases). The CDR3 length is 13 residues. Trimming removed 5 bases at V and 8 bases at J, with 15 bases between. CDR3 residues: CASSAVTGGEAFF. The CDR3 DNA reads TGTGCCAGCAGTGCCGTAACTGGGGGGGAAGCTTTCTTT.

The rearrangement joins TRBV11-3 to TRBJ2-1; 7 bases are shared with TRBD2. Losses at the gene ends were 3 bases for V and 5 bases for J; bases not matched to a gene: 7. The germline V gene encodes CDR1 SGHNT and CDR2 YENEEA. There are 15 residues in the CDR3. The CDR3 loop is CASSFTSASNNEQFF. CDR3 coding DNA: TGTGCCAGCAGCTTTACTAGCGCCTCGAACAATGAGCAGTTCTTC.

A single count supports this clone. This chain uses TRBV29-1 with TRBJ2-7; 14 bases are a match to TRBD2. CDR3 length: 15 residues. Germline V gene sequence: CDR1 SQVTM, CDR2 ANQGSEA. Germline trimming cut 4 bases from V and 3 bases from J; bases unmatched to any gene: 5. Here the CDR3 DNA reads TGCAGCGTTGTAGGGACTAGCGGGAGCCTCTACGAGCAGTACTTC. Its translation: CSVVGTSGSLYEQYF.

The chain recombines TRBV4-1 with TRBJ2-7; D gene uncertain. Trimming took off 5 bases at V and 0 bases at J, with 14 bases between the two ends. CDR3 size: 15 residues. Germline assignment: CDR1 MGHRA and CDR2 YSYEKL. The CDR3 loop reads CASSERSESSYEQYF. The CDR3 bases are TGCGCCAGCAGCGAAAGAAGCGAAAGCTCCTACGAGCAGTACTTC.

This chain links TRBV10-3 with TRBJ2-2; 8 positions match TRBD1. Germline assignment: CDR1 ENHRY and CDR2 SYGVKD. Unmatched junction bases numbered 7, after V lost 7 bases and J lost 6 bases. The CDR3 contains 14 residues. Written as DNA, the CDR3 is TGTGCCATCAAGGGACAGGATGAATCCGGGGAGCTGTTTTTT. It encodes CAIKGQDESGELFF.

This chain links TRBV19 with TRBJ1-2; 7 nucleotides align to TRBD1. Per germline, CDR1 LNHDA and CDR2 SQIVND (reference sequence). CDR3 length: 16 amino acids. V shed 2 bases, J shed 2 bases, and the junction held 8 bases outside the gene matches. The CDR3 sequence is CASSITLRQGNYGYTF. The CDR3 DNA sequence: TGTGCCAGTAGTATAACCCTCCGACAGGGAAACTATGGCTACACCTTC. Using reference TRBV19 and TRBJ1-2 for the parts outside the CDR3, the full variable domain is DGGITQSPKYLFRKEGQNVTLSCEQNLNHDAMYWYRQDPGQGLRLIYYSQIVNDFQKGDIAEGYSVSREKKESFPLTVTSAQKNPTAFYLCASSITLRQGNYGYTFGSGTRLTVV.

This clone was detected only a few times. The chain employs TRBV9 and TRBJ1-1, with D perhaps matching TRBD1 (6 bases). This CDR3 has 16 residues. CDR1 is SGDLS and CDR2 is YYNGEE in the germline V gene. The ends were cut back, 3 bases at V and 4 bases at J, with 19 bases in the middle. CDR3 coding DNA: TGTGCCAGCAGCGCGGATAGGACAGCTGCTTCCACTGAAGCTTTCTTT. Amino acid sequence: CASSADRTAASTEAFF.